This entry features one T cell receptor (beta chain) sequence. Its antigen is still unknown. TCRdb reanalysed the 5' RACE reads using MiXCR and keeps one entry per CDR3 protein. The sample has under 900,000 distinct CDR3 sequences, over 15% seen once. The sample is drawn from a study of identical twins. The CDR3 runs to 16 residues. Germline-derived CDR1 and CDR2 are SGHTA and FQGNSA. J gave up 6 bases and V 4 bases, and 13 bases lay outside the gene matches. Study results and limitations: While abundant cord blood beta clonotypes carried fewer insertions, memory repertoires showed no such pattern. In zero-insertion analyses, partial confounding could arise from invariant MAIT and iNKT cells.

These same records also appear under a second study, on T cells expressing NK-cell markers. That source notes: The contribution of dominant NKG2C+ clonotypes to CD8+ T cells in a handful of donors was roughly 1.0-7.0%.

The gene calls are TRBV7-2 and TRBJ2-3; 7 bases line up with TRBD2. The sequencing input was PBMCs. The clonotype comes from a woman between 18 and 30 years old in good health. Written as DNA, the CDR3 is TGTGCCAGCAGCTCCCCTAGCGGCCTAGCAGTTGATACGCAGTATTTT. Translating it yields CASSSPSGLAVDTQYF.